Described below is a single T cell receptor (beta chain) sequence and its context. Its antigen is undetermined. Looked up from germline, CDR1 is SGHRS and CDR2 is YFSETQ. The CDR3 totals 15 residues. V gave up 1 base and J gave up 0 bases, with 9 bases separating them. The data were obtained in a study of T cells after yellow fever vaccination. Study-level background: Any fraction with a low cell number was prepared using SMART-Seq v4 Ultra Low Input.

Overall study results and limits: Weaker in magnitude, the secondary response showed a faster peak on day 5 versus 15. The booster response re-showed most primary clones: 96% CD4, almost 90% CD8. Although most clonotypes did not, a small share appeared in both CD4 and CD8 compartments.

TCRdb reanalysed the 5' RACE reads using MiXCR and keeps one entry per CDR3 protein. Here the sample spans hundreds of thousands of distinct CDR3 sequences, 9.5% to 15% being singletons. This sample comprised CD4+ T cells sorted from PBMCs, obtained 15 days after the yellow fever booster vaccination. V usage is TRBV5-1 and J usage is TRBJ2-3; the D is unclear. The clonotype was recovered from a man between 18 and 35 years old who received the YFV17D yellow fever vaccine. CDR3 sequence reads: CASSLPSTSTDTQYF. Here the CDR3 DNA reads TGCGCCAGCAGCTTGCCCAGTACTAGCACAGATACGCAGTATTTT.